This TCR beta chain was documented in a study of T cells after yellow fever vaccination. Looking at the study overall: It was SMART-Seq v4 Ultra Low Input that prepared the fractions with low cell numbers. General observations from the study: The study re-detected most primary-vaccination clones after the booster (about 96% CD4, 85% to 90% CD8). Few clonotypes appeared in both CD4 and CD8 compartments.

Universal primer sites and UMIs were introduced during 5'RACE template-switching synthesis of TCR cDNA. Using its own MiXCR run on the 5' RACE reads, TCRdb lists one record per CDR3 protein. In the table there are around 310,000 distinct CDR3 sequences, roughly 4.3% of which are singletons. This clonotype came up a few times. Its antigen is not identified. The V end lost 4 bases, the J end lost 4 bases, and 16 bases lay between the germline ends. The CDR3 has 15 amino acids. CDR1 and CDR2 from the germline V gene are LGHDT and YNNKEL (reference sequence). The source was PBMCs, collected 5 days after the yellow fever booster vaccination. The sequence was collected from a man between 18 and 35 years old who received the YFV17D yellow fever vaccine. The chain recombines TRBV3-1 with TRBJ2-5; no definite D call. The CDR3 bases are TGTGCCAGCAGCCTGCCCGGGTGGTACGGAGAGACCCAGTACTTC. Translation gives CASSLPGWYGETQYF.